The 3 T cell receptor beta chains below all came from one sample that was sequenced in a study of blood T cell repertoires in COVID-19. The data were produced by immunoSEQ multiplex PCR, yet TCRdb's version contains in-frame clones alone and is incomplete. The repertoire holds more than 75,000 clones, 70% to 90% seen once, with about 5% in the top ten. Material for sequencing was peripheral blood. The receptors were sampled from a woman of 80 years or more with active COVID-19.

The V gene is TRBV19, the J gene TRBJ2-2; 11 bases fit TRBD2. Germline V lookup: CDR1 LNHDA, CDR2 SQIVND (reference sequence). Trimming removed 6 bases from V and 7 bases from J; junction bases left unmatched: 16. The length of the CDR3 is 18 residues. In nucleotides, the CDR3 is TGTGCCAGTAGCGATCCAAGGGGACTAGCGGCCAGTAGCGGGGAGCTGTTTTTT. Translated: CASSDPRGLAASSGELFF.

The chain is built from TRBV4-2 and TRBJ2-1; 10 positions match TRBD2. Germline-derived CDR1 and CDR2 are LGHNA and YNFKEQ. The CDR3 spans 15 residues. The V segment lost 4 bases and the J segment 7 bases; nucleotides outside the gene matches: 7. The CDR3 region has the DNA TGTGCCAGCAGCCCCCCCCTAGCGGGAGAAAATGAGCAGTTCTTC. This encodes CASSPPLAGENEQFF.

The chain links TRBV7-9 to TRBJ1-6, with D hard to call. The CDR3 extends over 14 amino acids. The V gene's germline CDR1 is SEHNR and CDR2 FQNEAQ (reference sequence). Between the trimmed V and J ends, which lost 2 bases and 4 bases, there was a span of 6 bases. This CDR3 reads CASSLLIYNSPLHF. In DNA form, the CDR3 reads TGTGCCAGCAGCTTACTAATATATAATTCACCCCTCCACTTT. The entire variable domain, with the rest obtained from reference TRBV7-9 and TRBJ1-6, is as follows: DTGVSQNPRHKITKRGQNVTFRCDPISEHNRLYWYRQTLGQGPEFLTYFQNEAQLEKSRLLSDRFSAERPKGSFSTLEIQRTEQGDSAMYLCASSLLIYNSPLHFGNGTRLTVT.